This TCR beta chain was profiled in a study of blood T cell repertoires in COVID-19. Study as a whole: The United States, Italy and Spain provided the acute and convalescent COVID-19 samples. The analysed material was cDNA or gDNA that came from T cells, B-cell-depleted T cells, or PBMCs.

Original handling: Quantification of nucleated cells was approximated via reference gene primer amplification. Sequencing used immunoSEQ multiplex PCR; TCRdb keeps in-frame clones, though not all of them. That table is the source of V, J and clone size, and D and trimming were worked out from the DNA. The table has roughly 200,000 clones, approximately 85% seen once; the top ten hold 4% to 5%. The sample holds one count of this clone. The TCR originated in a woman of 80 years or more with acute or convalescent COVID-19. The specimen was peripheral blood.

CDR3 bases: TGTGCCAGCAGCTTAGAGGGTCACAGGGCTCGAGAGCAGTTCTTC. Translated, it gives CASSLEGHRAREQFF. The rearrangement joins TRBV7-9 to TRBJ2-1; possibly TRBD1 for D (6 bases). Germline V lookup: CDR1 SEHNR, CDR2 FQNEAQ (reference sequence). V lost 1 base, J lost 10 bases, and 17 bases lay in between. The length of the CDR3 is 15 residues. Supplemented by reference TRBV7-9 and TRBJ2-1, the full variable domain reads DTGVSQNPRHKITKRGQNVTFRCDPISEHNRLYWYRQTLGQGPEFLTYFQNEAQLEKSRLLSDRFSAERPKGSFSTLEIQRTEQGDSAMYLCASSLEGHRAREQFFGPGTRLTVL.